This TCR beta chain emerged from a study of early T cells in non-severe SARS-CoV-2 infection (dated by TCRdb to about 2021). Concerning the study at large: Because TCR sequencing relied on bulk RNA taken from unsorted whole blood, pairing of alpha and beta chains was not possible.

Overall study outcomes, separate from this receptor: VDJdb matching was skewed toward anti-spike CD8 responses, so virus-specific expansions were likely underestimated and private and CD4 specificities were missed.

Libraries came from 5' RACE. The sequencing machine was a NextSeq 500. To correct for sequencing error and PCR bias, the TCR library protocol tagged individual cDNA molecules with unique molecular identifiers. TCR alpha and beta chains were both sequenced, and the abundances of alpha and beta sequences in each sample were closely correlated with each other. Per the original workflow: Decombinator V4 was used to perform V gene, J gene and CDR3 annotation of TCR sequences. Expanded TCRs were defined as changing significantly between any two time points under a Poisson model with p below 0.0001. TCR abundances were normalised to the total number of TCRs sequenced per sample and were expressed as counts per million. TRAV1-2 paired with TRAJ12, TRAJ20 or TRAJ33 defined MAIT TCRs, while TRAV10 paired with TRAJ18 defined iNKT TCRs. VDJdb, accessed 1 November 2021, was searched for CMV, EBV and SARS-CoV-2 annotated TCRs, excluding TCRs annotated for multiple antigens. Clones were called with MiXCR by TCRdb after fastp trimmed the public reads at Q25, and only in-frame beta chains were retained. One record per CDR3 amino acid sequence lists the most common genes and DNA. For this entry, the V and J calls and clone size follow TCRdb and not the study's own pipeline. Here the sample has roughly 80,000 distinct CDR3 sequences; around 17% occur a single time. Roughly 2.7% of the sample is in the top ten clones.

In its sample, this clonotype was seen a few times. There is no known antigen for this receptor. No base quality information exists; no much larger clone differs at one position. The germline V gene (reference sequence) gives CDR1 as MNHEY and CDR2 as SMNVEV. The CDR3, from cysteine to phenylalanine, totals 16 residues. Just CDR3 DNA is preserved here, 48 bases in frame from base 1. A distance of 20 bases separates the germline ends of V and J, which lose 5 bases and 9 bases respectively. Set within a cohort of healthcare workers in London, UK, this nested case-control study involved weekly PCR testing of nasopharyngeal swabs along with blood sampling. Healthcare workers were recruited during the week of the UK lockdown, between 23 and 31 March 2020, and followed weekly for up to about 15 weeks.

This receptor was obtained from an adult who was a healthcare worker with PCR-confirmed SARS-CoV-2 infection or an uninfected control (not recorded which). Source material: whole blood. The chain uses TRBV27 and TRBJ1-6, with TRBD1 as a weak D call on 5 bases. The bases read TGTGCCAGCAGTCAAAGCCGAACTGCCGGGGGTTCACCCCTCCACTTT. Its coded protein is CASSQSRTAGGSPLHF.